This TCR beta chain was captured in a study of CXCR3-negative and CXCR3-positive naive CD8 T cells. Germline V gene lookup returns CDR1 MDHEN and CDR2 SYDVKM. There are 16 residues in the CDR3. All TRB cDNA libraries came from 5' RACE performed with UMI labels. Following a re-call of the 5' RACE reads, TCRdb has one entry per CDR3 protein and lacks DNA. The table for this sample gives over 100,000 distinct CDR3 sequences. The sequence was collected from a human donor in good health. Some clones in this sample may be carry-over from other donors' samples. The V gene is TRBV28, the J gene TRBJ2-4; there is no DNA to check the TCRdb D call of TRBD1. Sequencing was performed on naive CXCR3- CD8+ T cells from blood. The sample's subset: CD45RO-CCR7+CD27+CD95- naive CD8+ T cells lacking CXCR3 (TNR3-). This chain's CDR3 is CASRQSGQGALYIQYF.